Listed below are T cell receptor beta chains from one sample, sequenced in a study of T cells in tuberculosis. TCRdb's copy holds only in-frame clones and misses some; the assay was immunoSEQ multiplex PCR. The sample lists around 35,000 clones, 75% to 95% occurring once. This material consisted of PBMCs, taken at tuberculosis diagnosis. Receptors originate from an adult with tuberculosis. Each CDR3 is given with its conserved first and last residue. D genes are given only for firm matches. Where a row states a size, it is once, few, many or the class of an expanded clone; other rows omit it.

>.|.|TRBV6-6|TRBJ1-4
TGTGCCAGCAGGCTCTCAGGGTCAACTAATGAAAAACTGTTTTTT
CASRLSGSTNEKLFF
>.|TRBD1|TRBV7-6|TRBJ2-2
TGTGCCAGCAGTCGCCGGGACAGGGGCTTCGGGGAGCTGTTTTTT
CASSRRDRGFGELFF
>.|TRBD1|TRBV10-3|TRBJ1-2
TGTGCCATCAGTGAGGAGGACAGGACCTATGGCTACACCTTC
CAISEEDRTYGYTF
>.|.|TRBV27|TRBJ2-7
TGTGCCAGCAGTTTAACAGCGGCCCCCTACGAGCAGTACTTC
CASSLTAAPYEQYF
>.|TRBD2|TRBV7-2|TRBJ2-3
TGTGCCAGCAGCTTATCTAGCGGGGACCCAGATACGCAGTATTTT
CASSLSSGDPDTQYF
>.|TRBD1|TRBV14|TRBJ2-7
TGTGCCAGCAGCGCGAGAAGGACAGGGGGGTACGAGCAGTACTTC
CASSARRTGGYEQYF
>.|TRBD2|TRBV27|TRBJ2-3
TGTGCCAGCAGTTGGGGAGCGGGGGTCACAGATACGCAGTATTTT
CASSWGAGVTDTQYF
>.|.|TRBV5-1|TRBJ1-2
TGCGCCAGCAGCTTGAACCGCGCGGGGACCGGTGGCTACACCTTC
CASSLNRAGTGGYTF
>.|TRBD2|TRBV30|TRBJ2-1
TGTGCCTGGAGTGCTCGGCTAGCGGGCTACAATGAGCAGTTCTTC
CAWSARLAGYNEQFF
>few|.|TRBV4-3|TRBJ2-7
TGCGCCAGCAGCCAAGTGGCGGACTACTCCTACGAGCAGTACTTC
CASSQVADYSYEQYF
>.|.|TRBV5-5|TRBJ1-2
TGTGCCAGCAGCTTGGCGGGGGGCGGGTATGGCTACACCTTC
CASSLAGGGYGYTF
>.|TRBD1|TRBV11-2|TRBJ2-4
TGTGCCAGCAGCACCTACAGGGGACAGCTAAAAAGGAACATTCAGTACTTC
CASSTYRGQLKRNIQYF
>few|TRBD1|TRBV4-2|TRBJ1-2
TGTGCCAGCAGCCAAGGCAGGGGGCTCGGCTATGGCTACACCTTC
CASSQGRGLGYGYTF
>.|.|TRBV18|TRBJ1-1
TGTGCCAGCTCACCACTGGCCCCAAATGAAGCTTTCTTT
CASSPLAPNEAFF
>.|TRBD1|TRBV4-2|TRBJ2-3
TGTGCCAGCAGCCAAGAAAGAAGGGGGCCAGATACGCAGTATTTT
CASSQERRGPDTQYF
>.|.|TRBV30|TRBJ2-7
TGTGCCTGGGCCACTACCTACGAGCAGTACTTC
CAWATTYEQYF
>.|.|TRBV19|TRBJ1-2
TGTGCCAGTAGTATAGACGAGAACTATGGCTACACCTTC
CASSIDENYGYTF
>.|.|TRBV29-1|TRBJ2-7
TGCAGCGTGGCGGGACTGTCCTACGAGCAGTACTTC
CSVAGLSYEQYF
>.|.|TRBV28|TRBJ2-1
TGTGCCAGCAGTTTCCGAGGGGGGGCCATTTGGAATGAGCAGTTCTTC
CASSFRGGAIWNEQFF
>.|.|TRBV6-1|TRBJ1-5
TGTGCCAGCAGTACGGACTTAGGGCGGAATCAGCCCCAGCATTTT
CASSTDLGRNQPQHF
>.|.|TRBV6-1|TRBJ1-3
TGTGCCAGCATTAGTGAAGGAAACACCATATATTTT
CASISEGNTIYF
>.|TRBD2|TRBV4-1|TRBJ2-3
TGCGCCAGCAGCCCCTTGGGGGGAGGGTTAGGGGATACGCAGTATTTT
CASSPLGGGLGDTQYF
>.|.|TRBV10-2|TRBJ2-2
TGCGCCAGCAGTGAGGGCAGGGTTACCGGGGAGCTGTTTTTT
CASSEGRVTGELFF
>.|.|TRBV6-1|TRBJ2-4
TGTGCCAGCAGTGCGGAAAAGTGGCAGGGTGGAAACATTCAGTACTTC
CASSAEKWQGGNIQYF
>once|.|TRBV14|TRBJ2-7
TGTGCCAGCAGCCTCGCGGACAGCTCCAGAAACTACGAGCAGTACTTC
CASSLADSSRNYEQYF
>once|.|TRBV6-5|TRBJ2-7
TGTGCCACTTGGGGTAGGGGCCCCCCAGGCGAGCAGTACTTC
CATWGRGPPGEQYF
>.|.|TRBV19|TRBJ2-1
TGTGCCAGTAGTTCCCGACAGTACAATGAGCAGTTCTTC
CASSSRQYNEQFF
>.|.|TRBV7-3|TRBJ2-1
TGTGCCAGCAGCCCACAGGGCACCTACAATGAGCAGTTCTTC
CASSPQGTYNEQFF
>.|TRBD2|TRBV7-3|TRBJ2-1
TGTGCCAGCAGCTCGCTAGCGGGGGGCTACAATGAGCAGTTCTTC
CASSSLAGGYNEQFF
>.|TRBD1|TRBV19|TRBJ2-1
TGTGCCAGTACTACATCTCTTGGGGACAGCTCCTACAATGAGCAGTTCTTC
CASTTSLGDSSYNEQFF
>.|.|TRBV4-1|TRBJ1-4
TGCGCCAGCAGCCAATATACAGGGAATGAAAAACTGTTTTTT
CASSQYTGNEKLFF
>.|.|TRBV30|TRBJ1-2
TGTGCCTGCCCCTCGGGGAGAGTAGGCTACACCTTC
CACPSGRVGYTF
>.|.|TRBV6-1|TRBJ1-2
TGTGCCAGCAGTGAAGATGGGCAGTTGAACTATGGCTACACCTTC
CASSEDGQLNYGYTF
>few|TRBD1|TRBV28|TRBJ1-6
TGTGCCAGCAGTTTTTCCGGGACAGGGAATTCACCCCTCCACTTT
CASSFSGTGNSPLHF
>.|.|TRBV7-8|TRBJ2-3
TGTGCCAGCAGCTTATACGGGGGTGATACGCAGTATTTT
CASSLYGGDTQYF
>.|TRBD1|TRBV9|TRBJ1-1
TGTGCCAGCAGCGCCGGACAGGGTAACACTGAAGCTTTCTTT
CASSAGQGNTEAFF
>.|.|TRBV5-6|TRBJ2-2
TGTGCCAGCAGCTTTCGAGGGAACACCGGGGAGCTGTTTTTT
CASSFRGNTGELFF
>.|.|TRBV20-1|TRBJ2-7
TGCAGTGCTAGAGATACGAGGCAGTACTTC
CSARDTRQYF